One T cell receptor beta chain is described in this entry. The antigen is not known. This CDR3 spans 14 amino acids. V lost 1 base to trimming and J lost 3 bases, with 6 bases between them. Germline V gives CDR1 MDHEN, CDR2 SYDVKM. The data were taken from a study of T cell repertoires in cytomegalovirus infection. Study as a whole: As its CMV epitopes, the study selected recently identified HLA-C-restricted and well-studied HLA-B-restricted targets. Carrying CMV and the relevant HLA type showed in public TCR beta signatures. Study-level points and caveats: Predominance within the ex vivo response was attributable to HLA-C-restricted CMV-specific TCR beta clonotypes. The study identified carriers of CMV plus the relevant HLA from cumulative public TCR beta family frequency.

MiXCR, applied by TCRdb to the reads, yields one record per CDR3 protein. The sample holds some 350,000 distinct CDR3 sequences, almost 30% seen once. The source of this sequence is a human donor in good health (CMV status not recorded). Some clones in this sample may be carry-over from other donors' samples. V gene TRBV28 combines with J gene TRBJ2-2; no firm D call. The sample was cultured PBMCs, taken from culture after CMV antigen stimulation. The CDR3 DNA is TGTGCCAGCAGTTTATTTTCGGACACCGGGGAGCTGTTTTTT. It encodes CASSLFSDTGELFF.